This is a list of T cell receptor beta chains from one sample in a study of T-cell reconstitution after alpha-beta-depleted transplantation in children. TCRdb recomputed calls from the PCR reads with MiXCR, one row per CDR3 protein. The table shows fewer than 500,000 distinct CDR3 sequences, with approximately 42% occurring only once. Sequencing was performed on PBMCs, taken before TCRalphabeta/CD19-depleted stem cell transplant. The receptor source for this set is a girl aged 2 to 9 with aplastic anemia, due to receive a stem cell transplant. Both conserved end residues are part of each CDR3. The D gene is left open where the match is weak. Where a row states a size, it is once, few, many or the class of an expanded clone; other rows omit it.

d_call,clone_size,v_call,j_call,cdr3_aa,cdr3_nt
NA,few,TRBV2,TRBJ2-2,CASSELRTGELFF,TGTGCCAGCAGTGAGCTCCGCACCGGGGAGCTGTTTTTT
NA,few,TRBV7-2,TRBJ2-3,CASSVPGHSRKTDTQYF,TGTGCCAGCAGCGTCCCGGGACATTCCAGAAAGACAGATACGCAGTATTTT
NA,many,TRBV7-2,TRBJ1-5,CASSLVGNSNQPQHF,TGTGCCAGCAGCTTAGTAGGTAATAGCAATCAGCCCCAGCATTTT
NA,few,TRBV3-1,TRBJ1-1,CASSQVNSNTEAFF,TGTGCCAGCAGCCAAGTTAACAGTAACACTGAAGCTTTCTTT
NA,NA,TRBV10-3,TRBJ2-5,CATALWEETQYF,TGTGCCACCGCCCTTTGGGAAGAGACCCAGTACTTC
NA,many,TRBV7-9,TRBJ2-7,CASSLVGGLDEQYF,TGTGCCAGCAGCTTAGTGGGAGGTTTGGACGAGCAGTACTTC
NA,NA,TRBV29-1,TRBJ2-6,CSVGGGANVLTF,TGCAGCGTTGGTGGTGGGGCCAACGTCCTGACTTTC
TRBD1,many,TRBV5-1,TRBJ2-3,CASSLRTGGADTQYF,TGCGCCAGCAGCTTGAGGACAGGTGGAGCAGATACGCAGTATTTT
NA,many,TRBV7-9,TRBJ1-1,CASSFMGGPTEAFF,TGTGCCAGCAGCTTCATGGGGGGACCCACTGAAGCTTTCTTT
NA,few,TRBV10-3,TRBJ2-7,CAISEPGMEEQYF,TGTGCCATCAGTGAGCCCGGGATGGAGGAGCAGTACTTC
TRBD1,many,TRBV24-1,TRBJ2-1,CATSEAGTGDHEQFF,TGTGCCACCAGTGAGGCCGGGACAGGGGACCATGAGCAGTTCTTC
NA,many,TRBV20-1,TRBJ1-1,CRARLGNTEAFF,TGCAGGGCCCGGTTGGGGAACACTGAAGCTTTCTTT
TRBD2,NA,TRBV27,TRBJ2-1,CASSRSGLAGFDEQFF,TGTGCCAGCAGTCGCTCGGGACTAGCGGGGTTTGATGAGCAGTTCTTC
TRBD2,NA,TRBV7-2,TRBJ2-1,CASSIRPGRGGLNEQFF,TGTGCCAGCAGCATTCGACCAGGGAGGGGAGGGCTCAATGAGCAGTTCTTC
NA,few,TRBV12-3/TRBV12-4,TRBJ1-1,CASSLKGLGGATEAFF,TGTGCCAGCAGTTTAAAGGGGCTCGGGGGAGCCACTGAAGCTTTCTTT
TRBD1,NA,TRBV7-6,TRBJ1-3,CASSSGQGLAGNTIYF,TGTGCCAGCAGCTCGGGACAGGGGCTAGCAGGAAACACCATATATTTT
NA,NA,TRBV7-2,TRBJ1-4,CASSLDGVEKLFF,TGTGCCAGCAGCTTAGACGGAGTTGAAAAACTGTTTTTT
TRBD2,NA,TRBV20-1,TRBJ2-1,CSARGLAGGRGPYNEQFF,TGCAGTGCTCGAGGACTAGCGGGGGGGCGAGGCCCCTACAATGAGCAGTTCTTC
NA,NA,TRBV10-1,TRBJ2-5,CASSESAGFETQYF,TGCGCCAGCAGTGAGTCGGCGGGCTTTGAGACCCAGTACTTC
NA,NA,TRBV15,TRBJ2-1,CATSRFGRGQSSYNEQFF,TGTGCCACCAGCAGATTCGGGAGGGGACAGAGCTCCTACAATGAGCAGTTCTTC
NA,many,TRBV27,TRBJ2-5,CASSTWDGETQYF,TGTGCCAGCAGTACTTGGGACGGAGAGACCCAGTACTTC
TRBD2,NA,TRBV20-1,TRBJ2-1,CSASGTSGPYLEQFF,TGCAGTGCTAGCGGGACTAGCGGGCCGTACCTGGAGCAGTTCTTC
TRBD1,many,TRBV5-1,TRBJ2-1,CASSDRVAYNEQFF,TGCGCCAGCAGCGACAGGGTCGCCTACAATGAGCAGTTCTTC
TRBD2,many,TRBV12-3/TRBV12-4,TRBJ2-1,CASSPGTIMEQFF,TGTGCCAGCAGCCCGGGGACTATCATGGAGCAGTTCTTC
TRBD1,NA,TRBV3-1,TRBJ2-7,CASSQERWGQSYSYEQYF,TGTGCCAGCAGCCAAGAAAGGTGGGGACAGAGTTACTCCTACGAGCAGTACTTC
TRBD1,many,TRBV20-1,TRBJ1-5,CSAGTVLNQPQHF,TGCAGTGCTGGGACAGTCCTGAATCAGCCCCAGCATTTT
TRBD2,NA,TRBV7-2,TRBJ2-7,CASSFGTSGGNYEQYF,TGTGCCAGCAGCTTCGGGACTAGCGGGGGGAACTACGAGCAGTACTTC
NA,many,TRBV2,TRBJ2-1,CASVRAYSYNEQFF,TGTGCCAGCGTCCGAGCGTATTCCTACAATGAGCAGTTCTTC
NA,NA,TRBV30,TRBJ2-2,CAWSQGVGGELFF,TGTGCCTGGAGTCAAGGGGTGGGCGGGGAGCTGTTTTTT
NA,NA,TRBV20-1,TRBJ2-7,CSARDTGSRIGDEQYF,TGCAGTGCTAGAGATACAGGGTCCCGTATCGGGGACGAGCAGTACTTC
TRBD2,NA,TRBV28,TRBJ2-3,CASRPPLAGGPYTQYF,TGTGCCAGCAGACCCCCCCTAGCGGGAGGGCCGTATACGCAGTATTTT
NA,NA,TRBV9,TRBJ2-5,CASSVSVGETQYF,TGTGCCAGCAGCGTATCGGTTGGCGAGACCCAGTACTTC
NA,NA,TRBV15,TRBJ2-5,CATSRVGGGETQYF,TGTGCCACCAGCAGAGTGGGGGGCGGTGAGACCCAGTACTTC
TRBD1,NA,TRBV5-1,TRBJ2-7,CASSPRPGTGLNEQYF,TGCGCCAGCAGCCCTCGACCCGGGACAGGACTCAACGAGCAGTACTTC
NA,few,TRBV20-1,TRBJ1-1,CSARDGDTEAFF,TGCAGTGCTAGAGATGGGGACACTGAAGCTTTCTTT
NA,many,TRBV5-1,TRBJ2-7,CASSSGSSYEQYF,TGTGCCAGCAGTAGCGGCAGCTCCTACGAGCAGTACTTC
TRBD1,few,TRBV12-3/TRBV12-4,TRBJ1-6,CASSRQGNSPLHF,TGTGCCAGCAGCCGACAGGGTAATTCACCCCTCCACTTT
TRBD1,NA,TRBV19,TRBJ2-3,CASSTPDRGRADTQYF,TGTGCCAGTAGCACACCGGACAGGGGGCGAGCAGATACGCAGTATTTT
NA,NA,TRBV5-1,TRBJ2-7,CASSRGQMIHEQYF,TGCGCCAGCAGCCGAGGTCAGATGATCCACGAGCAGTACTTC
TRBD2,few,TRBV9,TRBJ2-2,CASSATSGRAAGELFF,TGTGCCAGCAGTGCCACTAGCGGGAGGGCCGCCGGGGAGCTGTTTTTT
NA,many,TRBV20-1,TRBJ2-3,CSARYGRRIADTQYF,TGCAGTGCTAGATACGGGAGAAGGATTGCAGATACGCAGTATTTT